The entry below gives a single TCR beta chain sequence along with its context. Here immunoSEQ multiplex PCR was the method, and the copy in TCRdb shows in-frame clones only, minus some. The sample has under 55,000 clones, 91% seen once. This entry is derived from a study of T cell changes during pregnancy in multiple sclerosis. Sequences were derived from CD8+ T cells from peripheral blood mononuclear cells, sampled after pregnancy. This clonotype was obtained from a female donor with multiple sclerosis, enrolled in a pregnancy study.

CDR3 sequence (DNA): TGTGCTAGTGGTCGAACAGGTGTAGGCTCCTACGAGCAGTACTTC. This codes for CASGRTGVGSYEQYF. J is TRBJ2-7 and V is TRBV12-5, with D tentatively TRBD1 (5 bases). The CDR3 is 15 residues long. Germline V gives CDR1 LGHNT, CDR2 FRNRAP. Trimming cost V 5 bases and J 0 bases, with 14 bases left between them.